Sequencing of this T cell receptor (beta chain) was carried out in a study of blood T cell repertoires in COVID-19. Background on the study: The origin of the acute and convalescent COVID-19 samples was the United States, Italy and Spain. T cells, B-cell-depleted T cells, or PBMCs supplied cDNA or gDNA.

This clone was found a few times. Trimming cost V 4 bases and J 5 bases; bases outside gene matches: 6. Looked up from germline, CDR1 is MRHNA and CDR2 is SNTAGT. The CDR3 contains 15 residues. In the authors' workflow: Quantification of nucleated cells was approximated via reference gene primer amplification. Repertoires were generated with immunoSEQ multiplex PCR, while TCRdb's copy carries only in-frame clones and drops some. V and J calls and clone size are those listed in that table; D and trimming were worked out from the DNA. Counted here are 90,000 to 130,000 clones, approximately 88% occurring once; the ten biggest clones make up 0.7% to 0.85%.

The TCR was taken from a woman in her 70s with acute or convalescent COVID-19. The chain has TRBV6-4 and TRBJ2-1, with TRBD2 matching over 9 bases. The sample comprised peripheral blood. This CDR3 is CASSVMPSGNNEQFF. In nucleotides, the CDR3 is TGTGCCAGCAGTGTCATGCCTAGCGGGAACAATGAGCAGTTCTTC.